The T cell receptor beta chain under discussion was sequenced for a study of shared clonotypes between healthy human individuals. TCRdb's copy holds only in-frame clones and misses some; the assay was immunoSEQ multiplex PCR. The repertoire has about 1.1 million clones, roughly 74% of them found once; the top ten carry 0.61%. Specimen: memory CD4+ T cells from PBMCs. Subset defined: CD45RA-negative fraction. This TCR was sampled from a man younger than 35 in good health. Some clones in this sample may be carry-over from other donors' samples.

In DNA form, the CDR3 reads TGTGCCAGCAGCTTACTTCAGGTTTCAGTCTATGGCTACACCTTC. Residues: CASSLLQVSVYGYTF. This sequence joins TRBV7-2 and TRBJ1-2; D unclear. The V gene lost 2 bases and the J gene lost 4 bases, with 14 bases spanning the gap. Germline loops: CDR1 SGHTA, CDR2 FQGNSA. The CDR3 loop spans 15 amino acids.